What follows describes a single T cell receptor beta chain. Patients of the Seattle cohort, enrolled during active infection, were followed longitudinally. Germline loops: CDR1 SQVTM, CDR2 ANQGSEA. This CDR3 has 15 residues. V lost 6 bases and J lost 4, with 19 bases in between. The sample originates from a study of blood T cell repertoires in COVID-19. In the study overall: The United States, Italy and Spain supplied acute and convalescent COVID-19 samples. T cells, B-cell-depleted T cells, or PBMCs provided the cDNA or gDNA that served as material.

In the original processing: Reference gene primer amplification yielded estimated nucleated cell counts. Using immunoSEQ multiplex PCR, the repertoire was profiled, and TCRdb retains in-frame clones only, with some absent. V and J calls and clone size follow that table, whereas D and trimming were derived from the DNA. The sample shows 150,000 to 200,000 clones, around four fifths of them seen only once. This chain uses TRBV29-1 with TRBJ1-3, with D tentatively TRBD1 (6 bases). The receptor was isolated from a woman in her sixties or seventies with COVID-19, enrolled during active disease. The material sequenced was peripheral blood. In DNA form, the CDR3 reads TGCAGCGTACGAGATTACAGGGATCTCGGAAACACCATATATTTT. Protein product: CSVRDYRDLGNTIYF.